This T cell receptor (beta chain) was observed in a study of T cell changes during pregnancy in multiple sclerosis. Generated by immunoSEQ multiplex PCR, the TCRdb table keeps only in-frame clones and is missing some. The sample has some 85,000 clones; about 94% are singletons. This CDR3 is built from 15 residues. CDR1 LNHDA and CDR2 SQIVND come from the germline V gene (reference sequence). V shed 3 bases and J shed 0 bases, with 9 bases lying between them. The material sequenced was peripheral blood, taken in the third trimester of pregnancy. The gene calls are TRBV19 and TRBJ1-3; D gene unclear. The origin of this receptor is a female donor with multiple sclerosis, enrolled in a pregnancy study. The CDR3 sequence is CASSMVPSSGNTIYF. The CDR3 DNA reads as TGTGCCAGTAGTATGGTCCCGAGCTCTGGAAACACCATATATTTT.